This TCR beta chain was retrieved from a study of T cell repertoires and Cas9 in healthy adults. At the level of the study: CD4 and CD8 compartments: SpCas9-reactive T cells profiled for potency, cytotoxicity, lineage. Overall study findings and caveats: SpCas9-reactive effector T cells were reportedly restrained in vitro by SpCas9-reactive regulatory T cells.

To note about this clone: Its antigen is unknown.

Using immunoSEQ multiplex PCR, the repertoire was profiled, and TCRdb retains in-frame clones only, with some absent. Of 20,000 to 25,000 clones listed, about 90% are singletons. Germline-derived CDR1 and CDR2 are MNHEY and SMNVEV (reference sequence). Trimming cost V 5 bases and J 0 bases; bases outside gene matches: 15. The CDR3 is 18 residues long. Sequencing used CD4+ effector T cells (CD127+, CD25-, CD137-, CD154-) from PBMCs; culture status not recorded. The chain links TRBV27 to TRBJ1-1; TRBD1 agrees at 7 bases. This receptor was obtained from a human donor in good health. CDR3 residues: CASSPLWGVGGMNTEAFF. Here the CDR3 DNA reads TGTGCCAGCAGTCCGCTCTGGGGTGTAGGGGGCATGAACACTGAAGCTTTCTTT.